This T cell receptor (beta chain) was sequenced during a study of T cells in Graves' hyperthyroidism and ophthalmopathy. General study points: Blood also carried most thyroid clonotypes expanded above 0.001.

Amplification targeted TCR beta CDR3 regions from RNA transcripts. In the first-round RT-PCR of the TCR CDR3, the HTBI primer set was used. A single record per CDR3 protein comes from TCRdb applying MiXCR to the multiplex PCR reads. The data show around 620,000 distinct CDR3 sequences, with 12% to 15% seen just once and around 7% held by the top ten. The CDR3 totals 12 residues. Trimming removed 8 bases from V and 3 bases from J, with 7 bases in between. Germline CDR1 and CDR2: MGHRA and YSYEKL. Among ophthalmopathy patients, the Clinical Activity Score reached at least 3, the NOSPECS grade reached at least 4, and duration remained under 3 months. Investigators excluded patients with uncontrolled infection, other autoimmune disease, pregnancy or lactation. Diagnostic decisions used clinical symptoms, serum thyroxine and TRAb, thyroid ultrasound and orbital computed tomography. The table lists this clonotype with many counts. Its specificity is not known.

The chain employs TRBV4-1 and TRBJ1-4, with a weak D call TRBD1 (5 bases). The sequence was collected from a woman aged 18 to 35 with Graves' ophthalmopathy. Sequenced material: blood. The chain's CDR3 is CASRGANEKLFF. The CDR3, as DNA: TGCGCCAGCCGAGGGGCTAATGAAAAACTGTTTTTT.